A single sample is the source of the 7 T cell receptor beta chains below, sequenced in a study of PD-L1 blockade in urothelial cancer. TCRdb keeps only in-frame clones here, not all; method: immunoSEQ multiplex PCR. Of some 97,000 clones listed, roughly nine tenths were seen once; the top ten hold 0.8% to 1%. This sample comprised PBMCs, obtained around atezolizumab (anti-PD-L1) treatment. All receptors come from a woman older than 75 with urothelial cancer.

The CDR3, as DNA: TGTGCCAGCAGTACGGCGGGAGAACTCACCGGGGAGCTGTTTTTT. This gives the protein CASSTAGELTGELFF. The chain carries TRBV5-4 and TRBJ2-2, with TRBD2 matching 7 bases. This CDR3 region has 15 residues. With V trimmed by 5 bases and J by 4 bases, 8 bases remained unmatched. CDR1 is SGHNT and CDR2 is YYREEE in the germline V gene (reference sequence).

The chain uses TRBV19 and TRBJ1-1, with D perhaps matching TRBD1 (6 bases). The V end lost 5 bases, the J end lost 4 bases, and 11 bases lay between the germline ends. The germline V gene has CDR1 LNHDA and CDR2 SQIVND (reference sequence). CDR3 size: 13 residues. The CDR3 sequence: CASSDLGGTEAFF. DNA for the CDR3: TGTGCCAGTAGTGACCTAGGGGGCACTGAAGCTTTCTTT.

This chain links TRBV5-3 with TRBJ2-7; maybe TRBD2 (5 bases). TRBV5-3 is given ORF status, its function remaining uncertain. The CDR3 is 16 amino acids. Trimming stripped 4 bases from V and 2 bases from J, with 19 bases between. CDR3 residues: CARSPVGGTEAYEQYF. CDR3 nucleotides: TGTGCCAGAAGCCCGGTCGGAGGCACCGAGGCCTACGAGCAGTACTTC.

In regard to this clone: The junction departs from the called germline gene at one end, perhaps through a read error. This chain joins TRBV11-2 and TRBJ2-1, with 11 positions matching TRBD2. The V gene's germline CDR1 is SGHAT and CDR2 FQNNGV. This CDR3 has 15 residues. The chain's CDR3 is CASRLAGGLYNEQFF. In nucleotides, the CDR3 is TGTGCCAGCAGGTTAGCGGGAGGGTTGTACAATGAGCAGTTCTTC.

This chain uses TRBV28 with TRBJ2-1; TRBD2 matches at 10 bases. This CDR3 contains 16 residues. Unmatched junction bases numbered 8, after V lost 7 bases and J lost 2 bases. CDR1 MDHEN and CDR2 SYDVKM come from the germline V gene. The CDR3 loop reads CASTESSGSPYNEQFF. The CDR3 DNA sequence: TGTGCCAGCACTGAATCTAGCGGGAGTCCCTACAATGAGCAGTTCTTC. The variable domain in full, with the rest retrieved from reference TRBV28 and TRBJ2-1, is DVKVTQSSRYLVKRTGEKVFLECVQDMDHENMFWYRQDPGLGLRLIYFSYDVKMKEKGDIPEGYSVSREKKERFSLILESASTNQTSMYLCASTESSGSPYNEQFFGPGTRLTVL.

The chain employs TRBV19 and TRBJ2-3; D is unresolved. In germline, CDR1 is LNHDA, CDR2 SQIVND (reference sequence). The CDR3 spans 14 residues. V lost 2 bases and J 4 bases, leaving 10 bases between the germline ends. CDR3 bases: TGTGCCAGTAGTATAAGGAGTGGCGCAGATACGCAGTATTTT. It encodes CASSIRSGADTQYF.

The chain carries TRBV28 and TRBJ1-1, with D unclear. CDR1 MDHEN and CDR2 SYDVKM come from the germline V gene. Trimming took 10 bases from V and 1 from J, leaving 13 bases between them. CDR3 length: 13 amino acids. CDR3 in DNA: TGTGCCACCCTTGGGCAAAGGAACACTGAAGCTTTCTTT. Translation gives CATLGQRNTEAFF. Filled out from reference TRBV28 and TRBJ1-1, the complete variable domain reads DVKVTQSSRYLVKRTGEKVFLECVQDMDHENMFWYRQDPGLGLRLIYFSYDVKMKEKGDIPEGYSVSREKKERFSLILESASTNQTSMYLCATLGQRNTEAFFGQGTRLTVV.